This TCR beta chain was recovered during a study of regulatory T cells in long-lasting Graves disease. Study background: Freshly diagnosed Graves' patients had used antithyroid drugs for under 3 months.

Study findings and constraints: Favoring TRBV28, TRBJ1-2 and TRBJ2-5 was a feature seen in persistent disease. New patients shared fewer public clonotypes (roughly 910) than persistent patients did (2,741).

In regard to this clonotype: Its antigen is not identified.

As for time point: newly diagnosed GD, antithyroid drugs for less than 3 months. PBMC RNA was the source of the TCR library. CDR1 is MDHEN and CDR2 is SYDVKM in the germline V gene. Trimming stripped 8 bases from V and 4 bases from J, with 12 bases between. This CDR3 has 14 amino acids. Arm-PCR of CDR3 regions and iRepertoire HTBI primers were the basis on which TCR beta libraries were built. TCRdb called the multiplex PCR reads again in MiXCR, with one record for every CDR3 protein. The table lists hundreds of thousands of distinct CDR3 sequences, about 16% of them singletons. These data also featured in a second study, about T cells in Graves' hyperthyroidism and ophthalmopathy. From that study: The TCR CDR3 first-round RT-PCR relied on the HTBI primer set.

This chain connects TRBV28 to TRBJ1-6; D gene unclear. The sequencing here drew on peripheral blood mononuclear cells (PBMCs), taken at new diagnosis, from a patient treated with antithyroid drugs. This sequence originates from a woman in her twenties or thirties with Graves disease. DNA for the CDR3: TGTGCCAGCCTTCCGGGTTTTTATAATTCACCCCTCCACTTT. It encodes CASLPGFYNSPLHF.